These 22 T cell receptor beta chains were all obtained from the same sample, sequenced in a study of cytomegalovirus exposure and HLA in healthy donors. PCR primers comprised 60 Vbeta and 13 Jbeta primers. The assay was immunoSEQ multiplex PCR, and TCRdb's table has in-frame clones only and misses some. The listing records about 51,000 clones. The sample was PBMCs. The receptors shown here come from a man aged 35 to 55 in good health and CMV-seropositive.

The chain recombines TRBV27 with TRBJ1-1; D call uncertain. Germline V gene data show CDR1 as MNHEY and CDR2 as SMNVEV (reference sequence). V lost 3 bases, J lost 3 bases, and 8 bases lay in between. The CDR3 contains 13 residues. The chain's CDR3 is CASSFFSDTEAFF. The CDR3 DNA is TGTGCCAGCAGTTTCTTTAGCGACACTGAAGCTTTCTTT.

Notes on this clone: This same CDR3 is encoded by further DNA sequences in the sample. The gene calls are TRBV9 and TRBJ1-2, with a weak D call TRBD1 (5 bases). Germline CDR1 is SGDLS and CDR2 is YYNGEE. V dropped 0 bases and J dropped 7 bases, with 7 bases sitting between them. The CDR3 is 12 residues long. The CDR3 loop reads CASSVAGPGYTF. The CDR3 bases are TGTGCCAGCAGCGTAGCAGGGCCTGGCTACACCTTC.

The rearrangement uses TRBV28 and TRBJ1-1; no clear D. The V and J ends lost 3 bases and 4 bases respectively, with 6 bases between them. Germline CDR1 is MDHEN and CDR2 is SYDVKM. The CDR3 extends over 12 amino acids. In DNA form, the CDR3 reads TGTGCCAGCAGTTTGCTAGTCACTGAAGCTTTCTTT. This codes for CASSLLVTEAFF.

The chain couples TRBV27 to TRBJ1-4; D gene uncertain. Germline V gene data show CDR1 as MNHEY and CDR2 as SMNVEV (reference sequence). The V end was cut by 0 bases, the J end by 14 bases, with 22 bases between. The CDR3 consists of 16 residues. CDR3 amino acids: CASSLSHPARDERLFF. CDR3 nucleotides: TGTGCCAGCAGTTTATCCCACCCAGCGAGGGATGAAAGGCTGTTTTTT.

The chain combines TRBV19 with TRBJ1-1; no reliable D call. The germline V and J ends were trimmed by 4 bases and 7 bases, with 19 bases remaining between them. This CDR3 is 15 amino acids long. The germline V gene has CDR1 LNHDA and CDR2 SQIVND (reference sequence). The CDR3 DNA reads as TGTGCCAGTAGTAGGAAGGAGCCAGCCAAGTTTGAAGCTTTCTTT. Residues: CASSRKEPAKFEAFF.

V is TRBV19 and J is TRBJ2-2; 9 nucleotides line up with TRBD1. This CDR3 is built from 14 residues. With 5 bases clipped from V and 4 bases from J, the junction kept 2 bases outside the gene matches. In germline, CDR1 is LNHDA, CDR2 SQIVND (reference sequence). The CDR3 region has the DNA TGTGCCAGTAGTGGGACAGGGACCACCGGGGAGCTGTTTTTT. Protein product: CASSGTGTTGELFF.

For this clone: Other nucleotide sequences in the sample specify the same CDR3. The V and J genes are TRBV9 and TRBJ1-1; tentatively, D is TRBD1 (6 bases). Trimming shortened V by 2 bases and J by 7 bases, and 12 bases separated the two germline ends. This CDR3 is built from 13 residues. Germline V CDR1 and CDR2: SGDLS, YYNGEE. CDR3 region: CASSVSGTHEAFF. CDR3 coding DNA: TGTGCCAGCAGCGTCAGCGGGACACATGAAGCTTTCTTT.

The rearrangement uses TRBV4-1 and TRBJ2-2; D not resolved. The germline V and J ends were trimmed by 6 bases and 3 bases, with 5 bases remaining between them. The CDR3 length is 12 residues. Per the germline V gene, CDR1 is MGHRA and CDR2 is YSYEKL. The DNA for the CDR3 is TGCGCCAGCAGAGAGGACACCGGGGAGCTGTTTTTT. It encodes CASREDTGELFF.

This chain uses TRBV4-3 with TRBJ2-1, with 11 bases that match TRBD1. The CDR3 runs to 16 residues. J gave up 4 bases and V 0 bases, and 2 bases lay outside the gene matches. Germline V gene sequence: CDR1 LGHNA, CDR2 YSLEER. CDR3 DNA sequence: TGCGCCAGCAGCCAAGATGGGACAGGGGGATACAATGAGCAGTTCTTC. Translated, it gives CASSQDGTGGYNEQFF.

The chain is built from TRBV27 and TRBJ1-5; 10 positions agree with TRBD1. The J segment lost 6 bases and the V segment lost 4 bases, leaving 6 bases of the junction unmatched. CDR1 MNHEY and CDR2 SMNVEV come from the germline V gene (reference sequence). The CDR3 length is 15 residues. CDR3 sequence: CASSSGTGDGQPQHF. DNA of the CDR3: TGTGCCAGCAGTTCCGGGACAGGGGACGGTCAGCCCCAGCATTTT.

This chain connects TRBV28 to TRBJ1-2, with 9 bases aligning to TRBD1. With V trimmed by 6 bases and J by 3 bases, 11 bases remained unmatched. The length of the CDR3 is 16 residues. CDR1 and CDR2 (germline): MDHEN, SYDVKM. CDR3 region: CASSGTGSLWHYGYTF. CDR3 bases: TGTGCCAGCAGCGGGACAGGGTCCCTGTGGCACTATGGCTACACCTTC.

This sequence joins TRBV15 and TRBJ2-6; weak D call: TRBD1 (8 bases). CDR3 size: 17 residues. Germline V gene sequence: CDR1 LNHNV, CDR2 YYDKDF (reference sequence). V was pared by 0 bases and J by 5 bases, with 14 bases between. The CDR3 DNA is TGTGCCACCAGCAGAGATCAACAGGGGGGGAGGGCCAACGTCCTGACTTTC. It yields the protein CATSRDQQGGRANVLTF.

The chain links TRBV7-6 to TRBJ2-2; TRBD2 might be the D (6 bases). The CDR3 covers 15 residues. The V gene's germline CDR1 is SGHVS and CDR2 FNYEAQ. With 5 bases removed from V and 0 bases from J, the gap between germline ends came to 10 bases. CDR3 protein: CASSPLAPNTGELFF. The CDR3 DNA reads as TGTGCCAGCAGCCCGCTAGCGCCGAACACCGGGGAGCTGTTTTTT.

The V and J genes are TRBV28 and TRBJ1-1, with D maybe TRBD1 (6 bases). V lost 3 bases, J lost 1 base, and 15 bases lay in between. The CDR3 is made up of 16 amino acids. Germline CDR1 MDHEN, CDR2 SYDVKM. The CDR3 protein is CASSFGAQQGNTEAFF. The CDR3 DNA is TGTGCCAGCAGTTTCGGAGCCCAACAGGGGAACACTGAAGCTTTCTTT.

V gene TRBV18 combines with J gene TRBJ2-6, with D uncertain. The germline V and J ends were trimmed by 1 base and 0 bases, with 10 bases remaining between them. Germline CDR1 is KGHSH and CDR2 is LQKENI. The CDR3 consists of 17 residues. CDR3 sequence (DNA): TGTGCCAGCTCACCACTTCCTGGTAGCTCTGGGGCCAACGTCCTGACTTTC. Translation: CASSPLPGSSGANVLTF.

The chain links TRBV28 to TRBJ1-1; a weak D match, TRBD1 (5 bases). Trimming removed 2 bases from V and 9 bases from J, with 13 bases in between. Looked up from germline, CDR1 is MDHEN and CDR2 is SYDVKM. The CDR3 length is 13 residues. CDR3 DNA sequence: TGTGCCAGCAGTTTAGTAACAGGCGGAAAAGCTTTCTTT. Translation gives CASSLVTGGKAFF.

The chain combines TRBV9 with TRBJ1-2; 10 nucleotides match TRBD1. The CDR3 runs to 16 residues. CDR1 is SGDLS and CDR2 is YYNGEE in the germline V gene. V gave up 0 bases and J gave up 3 bases; unmatched junction bases: 5. This chain's CDR3 is CASSVGGQGPYYGYTF. The CDR3 DNA reads as TGTGCCAGCAGCGTAGGGGGACAGGGGCCTTACTATGGCTACACCTTC.

V is TRBV6-1 and J is TRBJ2-2; the match to TRBD2 covers 8 bases. From germline, CDR1 is MNHNS and CDR2 SASEGT. V shed 4 bases, J shed 0 bases, and the junction held 7 bases outside the gene matches. There are 17 residues in the CDR3. CDR3 in DNA: TGTGCCAGCAGTGCCCGGGGGGGGTTCGCGAACACCGGGGAGCTGTTTTTT. This encodes CASSARGGFANTGELFF.

The chain combines TRBV9 with TRBJ1-2; D gene unclear. The germline V gene encodes CDR1 SGDLS and CDR2 YYNGEE. The V end lost 5 bases, the J end lost 8 bases, and 10 bases lay between the germline ends. The CDR3 is 11 residues long. The CDR3 region has the DNA TGTGCCAGCAGGGCTGCGGGAGGCTACACCTTC. Translated: CASRAAGGYTF. The variable domain in full, completed from reference TRBV9 and TRBJ1-2, reads DSGVTQTPKHLITATGQRVTLRCSPRSGDLSVYWYQQSLDQGLQFLIQYYNGEERAKGNILERFSAQQFPDLHSELNLSSLELGDSALYFCASRAAGGYTFGSGTRLTVV.

The V call is TRBV11-2, the J call TRBJ1-2; TRBD1 aligns across 7 bases. CDR3 size: 17 residues. J lost 4 bases, V lost 6 bases, and 17 bases had no gene match. Germline loops: CDR1 SGHAT, CDR2 FQNNGV. Here the CDR3 DNA reads TGTGCCAGCAGTTCTGTGGGGATGGGACAGTTCGGCTATGGCTACACCTTC. As protein: CASSSVGMGQFGYGYTF.

The chain is built from TRBV7-6 and TRBJ2-3; D gene ambiguous. This CDR3 spans 13 amino acids. Trimming removed 4 bases from V and 10 bases from J, with 15 bases in between. Germline assignment: CDR1 SGHVS and CDR2 FNYEAQ. This chain's CDR3 is CASSSRPQDAQYF. DNA of the CDR3: TGTGCCAGCAGCTCCCGACCGCAGGATGCGCAGTATTTT.

V is TRBV27 and J is TRBJ1-1; D possibly corresponds to TRBD1 (6 bases). Germline assignment: CDR1 MNHEY and CDR2 SMNVEV (reference sequence). Trimming removed 2 bases at V and 5 bases at J, with 12 bases between. The CDR3 is 14 residues long. This CDR3 reads CASSLDRRRTEAFF. Written as DNA, the CDR3 is TGTGCCAGCAGTTTAGACAGGCGGAGAACTGAAGCTTTCTTT.